Listed here is a single T cell receptor (beta chain). No antigen is known for it. Per-base quality was not reported, and no clone a single base away is much larger than it. The receptor library was made with the immunoSEQ multiplex PCR assay. The multiplex PCR relied on a mix of 60 forward primers for TCR Vbeta segments and 13 reverse primers for TCR Jbeta segments. A multiplex PCR assay on genomic DNA amplified the CDR3 region of rearranged TCR beta genes. The amplified TCR beta libraries were sequenced on the Illumina HiSeq System as 87-base-pair reads. The authors processed their data as follows. Across the 600 to 700 repertoires, a later analysis counted approximately 83 million unique TCR beta chains, some 11 million of which were shared by at least two donors. Raw reads were error-corrected and collapsed into unique sequences by a nearest-neighbor algorithm in which closely related sequences were merged to remove PCR and sequencing errors. CDR3 sequences were aligned to IMGT reference sequences to assign V, D and J gene segments. For a sequence to be retained, a match of at least six nucleotides to both a V gene segment and a J gene segment was required. Rearrangements were called productive when the CDR3 lacked stop codons and stayed in frame with V and J; all others were non-productive. Following IMGT convention, CDR3 was defined as the stretch from the second conserved V-encoded cysteine to the conserved J-encoded phenylalanine. The earlier analysis of some 550 of the donors excluded any sequence lacking an unambiguous match to a single V gene segment. An earlier analysis of a few hundred of the donors called V segments functional above 56.7% productive rearrangements and segregating when the between-donor standard deviation exceeded 5%. A statistical classification framework was developed to diagnose cytomegalovirus status using the catalog of TCR beta chain sequences. V and J gene assignment, in a later analysis, came from comparing TCR nucleotide sequences with IMGT/GENE-DB human TR gene sequences. In a later analysis, CDR3 sequences and most-parsimonious VDJ recombination scenarios were assigned using the TCRdist pipeline. In a later analysis, each TCR beta chain was defined by its CDR3 amino acid sequence together with its V-gene family, and reads without a unique V-gene family were excluded. As a way to deal with suspected cross-contamination and a sequencing artifact, a later analysis dropped 640 or so nucleotide sequences that were highly shared and had low generation probability. For each public chain, a later analysis derived a clonal expansion index from normalized ranks of inferred template counts within each repertoire. In a later analysis, generation probabilities were computed with a VDJ recombination model fitted to out-of-frame rearrangements, and the resulting probabilities were checked against IGoR. In a later analysis, hypergeometric tests were used to score TCR-TCR, TCR-HLA and TCR-CMV co-occurrence, with a repertoire-size bias correction applied to TCR pairs. In a later analysis, false discovery rates were estimated by permuting HLA or CMV assignments 20 times. In a later analysis, co-occurring TCRs were grouped using DBSCAN, and TCRdist sequence similarity was added for clustering within HLA-allele-positive subsets. Co-occurrence clustering excluded repertoires with fewer than 30,000 or more than 120,000 public chains, plus five with anomalous nucleotide sharing. Held by TCRdb, this immuneACCESS table contains in-frame sequences only and omits some clones. Under half of the omission traces to an unresolved V gene where checked; the cause of the rest is unknown. The V and J calls and clone size come from that table; D and trimming were worked out from the DNA. This sample comprises 150,000 to 200,000 clones, just over 75% of them detected only once. The ten largest clones represent approximately 1.3% of the sample.

Looking up the germline V gene (reference sequence) yields CDR1 WNHNN and CDR2 SYGVQD. From cysteine to phenylalanine, the CDR3 is 13 amino acids long. The sequence is cut down to CDR3 DNA, 39 bases in frame from base 1. Relative to germline, V is 9 bases shorter and J is 6 bases shorter, with 14 bases between their ends. This entry is derived from a study of cytomegalovirus exposure and HLA in healthy donors (TCRdb year 2017). Regarding the research as a whole: An earlier analysis of roughly 610 of the donors reported approximately 260 Gb of sequence data and 90 million to 120 million unique TCR beta sequences obtained from about 180 million T cells. In the later analysis, no new phenotypic data were used to find candidate immune exposures; instead, reliance was placed on TCR beta sequences and their occurrence across donors. To predict cytomegalovirus infection status, the study combined high-throughput TCR immunosequencing, statistical association of individual TCRs with disease status, and machine learning. About five DR-DQ haplotypes were handled as single units for association and clustering because linkage in the cohort was strong. Donor age, sex, ethnicity and CMV serostatus were collected together with the repertoire data. Typing coverage differed by locus: A, B, C, DRB1 and DQB1 were typed in roughly 620-630 donors, DQA1 in roughly 500, DPA1 in around 600, and DPB1 in 472. Roughly 300 gigabases of sequencing data and approximately 80 million unique TCR sequences were included in an early release covering over 600 HLA-typed donors. An earlier analysis of around 580 of the donors used high-throughput TCR beta sequencing to judge whether each TCR beta V gene segment behaved as functional or pseudogenic. Along with the approximately 670-subject first cohort, a separate validation cohort of approximately 110 different subjects was used. The study was designed to test whether signatures of past pathogen exposure could be identified by cataloging public T cell receptors. Using immunosequencing, the study profiled T cell repertoires from about 620 subjects and related those repertoires to cytomegalovirus serostatus. A later analysis re-analyzed previously published TCR beta repertoires from about 600 donors and added high-resolution HLA genotyping to study TCR occurrence patterns. In a later genetic analysis, genome-wide SNP genotypes for about 65% of the 666 donors were used, and that subset was treated as a discovery cohort. Both class I and class II loci were covered by HLA typing, at four-digit resolution. Of the roughly 420 genotyped donors, less than 85% were placed in the genetic ancestry cluster associated with self-reported Caucasian donors. Every repertoire in the discovery cohort had been generated on one and the same sequencing platform. On average, about 200,000 unique TCR beta nucleotide sequences were sequenced per donor among fewer than 500 genotyped donors of the cohort, with around 19% of those sequences being non-productive. What the research found in general, with its limitations: A further reported finding was that TCR beta sequences accurately predicted the HLA-A and HLA-B alleles for most subjects in the first cohort. A later analysis found that TCR association rates varied across HLA loci, with DRB1 alleles showing the most associated TCRs and HLA-C alleles the fewest. Correlated functional status among segregating V segments might be attributable to linkage disequilibrium, but an unknown experimental factor could not be ruled out. Three of the identified cytomegalovirus-associated TCR beta chains were confirmed in vitro to be specific for cytomegalovirus antigens. This cohort had only TCR beta chains sequenced, and the lack of alpha or paired-chain data limited which features could be detected. At a false discovery rate of 0.05, a later analysis linked approximately 18,000 TCR beta sequences to specific HLA alleles. According to a later genetic analysis, donors in an Asian-associated ancestry cluster had fewer N-insertions in productive TCRs than the approximately 650-donor mean. When HLA alleles, especially DR and DQ, strongly co-occurred, TCR associations were difficult to assign to individual alleles. According to a later analysis, most CMV-associated TCR beta chains appeared to be HLA-restricted, and the HLA associations seemed to be driven largely by CMV exposure. Across donors, most TCR sequences were observed very rarely, whereas some public TCRs were present in many individuals. HLA typing was unavailable for some donors at each locus, so association tests used only the typed subset. Some IMGT-functional V segments, including TRBV6-2 and TRBV6-3, could not be distinguished by the 87-base-pair reads and were therefore excluded. Cytomegalovirus status was reported to be diagnosed by the classifier with high specificity and sensitivity in both the original and validation cohorts. Presence/absence analyses assumed roughly uniform sequencing depth across donors, an assumption that may not hold. The authors suggested that the approach could potentially be generalized to other disease states and immunological phenotypes. A later genetic analysis associated a missense DCLRE1C variant with V-gene and J-gene trimming of TCR beta chains, and an independent cohort replicated the association. Because counts were too low, under 20 rarely observed V segments, including chromosome 9 orphons, were left out of the earlier analysis of 587 of the donors. Broadly in line with IMGT annotations, most TCR beta V segments showed up in productive rearrangements about 87% or about 30% of the time in an earlier analysis of a few hundred of the donors. Immune exposure information for the cohort was limited to CMV serostatus. The sequencing pipeline was judged likely to have produced a cluster of highly shared sequence variants as a technical artifact. In a later analysis, several top co-occurrence clusters were reported to appear linked to parvovirus B19, influenza, CMV and Epstein-Barr virus. In the study, around 150 TCR beta chains were listed as associated with cytomegalovirus. Compared with equally common non-associated chains, HLA-associated TCR beta chains in a later analysis were more clonally expanded and had lower generation probabilities.

The cohort consisted of some 730 healthy bone marrow donors. At the time of sampling, all cohort members were nominally healthy, though unrecorded immune exposures were likely present. The donor was CMV seropositive and belonged to the group of more than 250 seropositive cohort members. A peripheral blood sample was collected from each donor, and TCR beta sequencing was performed on peripheral blood mononuclear cells. Genomic DNA extraction from the blood cell samples was performed with the Qiagen DNeasy Blood Extraction Kit. Sequenced input: PBMCs. This receptor was obtained from a woman aged 25 to 39 in good health and CMV-seropositive. This receptor chain uses TRBV10-1 and TRBJ2-2, with TRBD1 perhaps the D gene, on 6 matching bases. In nucleotides, the sequence is TGCGCCAGTACACAGGGAGAATCCGGGGAGCTGTTTTTT. Translated, this gives CASTQGESGELFF.